These 25 T cell receptor beta chains were all obtained from the same sample, sequenced in a study of T cell responses to AZD1222 COVID-19 vaccine. Profiled with immunoSEQ multiplex PCR; TCRdb holds only in-frame clones, not every one. The sample shows more than 95,000 clones, about 91% of them seen only once. Sequencing was performed on peripheral blood, taken 28 days after the second AZD1222 dose. These receptors were obtained from an adult who received the AZD1222 COVID-19 vaccine.

This CDR3 is CASRPRVNTEAFF. CDR3 in DNA: TGTGCCAGCAGGCCCCGGGTGAACACTGAAGCTTTCTTT. The chain links TRBV27 to TRBJ1-1; D gene uncertain. Looked up from germline, CDR1 is MNHEY and CDR2 is SMNVEV (reference sequence). Trimming pared 6 bases from V and 0 bases from J, leaving 8 bases between. The CDR3 has 13 amino acids.

This chain uses TRBV7-9 with TRBJ2-2; D is unclear. The CDR3 consists of 13 residues. Germline assignment: CDR1 SEHNR and CDR2 FQNEAQ (reference sequence). The V end was cut by 3 bases, the J end by 7 bases, with 9 bases between. Written as DNA, the CDR3 is TGTGCCAGCAGCTTTTCCGACGACGGGGAGCTGTTTTTT. This sequence encodes CASSFSDDGELFF.

V is TRBV15 and J is TRBJ1-2; D may be TRBD1 (5 bases). This CDR3 has 14 amino acids. With 1 base removed from V and 4 bases from J, the gap between germline ends came to 10 bases. The germline gives CDR1 LNHNV, CDR2 YYDKDF (reference sequence). The CDR3 DNA follows: TGTGCCACCAGCAGAGGGTCCCAGGGCTATGGCTACACCTTC. Amino acids: CATSRGSQGYGYTF.

This CDR3 is CASDIGTSGGLGQFF. As DNA, the CDR3 is TGTGCCAGTGATATTGGGACTAGCGGGGGGCTTGGGCAGTTCTTC. This rearrangement joins TRBV19 to TRBJ2-1, with 15 nucleotides matching TRBD2. The CDR3 loop spans 15 amino acids. Germline CDR1 and CDR2: LNHDA and SQIVND (reference sequence). Germline trimming cut 8 bases from V and 12 bases from J; bases unmatched to any gene: 11.

Written as DNA, the CDR3 is TGTGCCAGCAGTTACTGGTCGACAGGTTCTTACAATGAGCAGTTCTTC. Translation gives CASSYWSTGSYNEQFF. The chain combines TRBV6-5 with TRBJ2-1; the D gene is possibly TRBD1 (6 bases). Germline V gene lookup returns CDR1 MNHEY and CDR2 SVGAGI. V shed 1 base and J shed 4 bases, with 14 bases lying between them. The CDR3 consists of 16 residues.

J is TRBJ1-4 and V is TRBV9; 7 nucleotides agree with TRBD1. This CDR3 region has 14 residues. Germline CDR1 SGDLS, CDR2 YYNGEE. Germline trimming cut 0 bases from V and 8 bases from J; bases unmatched to any gene: 4. CDR3 in amino acids: CASSVDRGEEKLFF. CDR3 DNA: TGTGCCAGCAGCGTAGACAGGGGAGAAGAAAAACTGTTTTTT.

The chain employs TRBV7-2 and TRBJ2-2; 11 bases match TRBD2. V lost 2 bases to trimming and J lost 7 bases; unmatched junction nucleotides: 9. The CDR3 loop spans 17 amino acids. CDR1 and CDR2 from the germline V gene are SGHTA and FQGNSA. The CDR3 here is CASSLSSGRTMGGELFF. CDR3 bases: TGTGCCAGCAGCTTATCTAGCGGGAGGACGATGGGCGGGGAGCTGTTTTTT.

V gene TRBV19 combines with J gene TRBJ2-5, with TRBD2 matching over 7 bases. Germline V lookup: CDR1 LNHDA, CDR2 SQIVND (reference sequence). With 6 bases clipped from V and 4 bases from J, the junction kept 8 bases outside the gene matches. The CDR3 is 14 residues long. The CDR3 sequence: CASSGGGPGETQYF. The CDR3 coding sequence is TGTGCCAGTAGCGGGGGAGGGCCGGGAGAGACCCAGTACTTC.

The count of this clone is one. The V gene is TRBV15, the J gene TRBJ2-7; TRBD2 aligns across 8 bases. This CDR3 has 17 residues. J lost 0 bases, V lost 0 bases, and 7 bases had no gene match. Germline loops: CDR1 LNHNV, CDR2 YYDKDF (reference sequence). The chain's CDR3 is CATSRDGPSGFSYEQYF. For the CDR3, the DNA is TGTGCCACCAGCAGAGATGGGCCTAGCGGGTTCTCCTACGAGCAGTACTTC.

The rearrangement links TRBV28 to TRBJ1-5; TRBD1 might be the D (5 bases). The CDR3 sequence is 13 residues long. V was clipped by 6 bases and J by 1 base, with 7 bases between them. Germline CDR1 MDHEN, CDR2 SYDVKM. CDR3 protein: CASRRDSNQPQHF. As DNA, the CDR3 is TGTGCCAGCAGGCGGGACAGCAATCAGCCCCAGCATTTT. The complete variable domain, with remaining parts taken from reference TRBV28 and TRBJ1-5, reads DVKVTQSSRYLVKRTGEKVFLECVQDMDHENMFWYRQDPGLGLRLIYFSYDVKMKEKGDIPEGYSVSREKKERFSLILESASTNQTSMYLCASRRDSNQPQHFGDGTRLSIL.

This clone was observed a single time. This chain joins TRBV24-1 and TRBJ1-2; D gene uncertain. Germline V gives CDR1 KGHDR, CDR2 SFDVKD. V was trimmed by 5 bases and J by 0 bases, leaving 9 bases between them. The CDR3 extends over 14 amino acids. CDR3 amino acids: CATSAAEANYGYTF. The CDR3 DNA reads TGTGCCACCAGTGCGGCCGAAGCTAACTATGGCTACACCTTC.

The chain links TRBV5-6 to TRBJ1-1, with D perhaps TRBD1 (5 bases). The CDR3 is 16 amino acids. The germline V gene has CDR1 SGHDT and CDR2 YYEEEE. V was shortened by 2 bases and J by 6 bases, with 20 bases between the two germline ends. CDR3 sequence: CASSLRAGQGAAEAFF. In DNA, the CDR3 is TGTGCCAGCAGCTTACGGGCAGGGCAGGGAGCGGCTGAAGCTTTCTTT.

The chain couples TRBV14 to TRBJ1-3, with 8 bases matching TRBD1. With 3 bases clipped from V and 6 bases from J, the junction kept 16 bases outside the gene matches. Germline CDR1 and CDR2: SGHDN and FVKESK. The CDR3 spans 18 residues. This CDR3 reads CASSHPSTFQGASNTIYF. The DNA of the CDR3 is TGTGCCAGCAGCCATCCCTCCACCTTCCAGGGGGCATCAAACACCATATATTTT.

This chain links TRBV3-1 (or the pseudogene TRBV3-2) with TRBJ2-3, with TRBD2 as a possible D gene (7 bases). Germline V gene sequence: CDR1 LGHDT, CDR2 YNNKEL (reference sequence). Trimming pared 1 base from V and 1 base from J, leaving 15 bases between. CDR3 size: 17 residues. This CDR3 reads CASSQAWREGGTDTQYF. The DNA of the CDR3 is TGTGCCAGCAGCCAAGCGTGGAGGGAGGGGGGCACAGATACGCAGTATTTT.

The chain is built from TRBV30 and TRBJ2-3; 7 nucleotides align to TRBD1. J gave up 1 base and V 3 bases, and 4 bases lay outside the gene matches. Germline V gene sequence: CDR1 GTSNPN, CDR2 SVGIG (reference sequence). The CDR3 is 14 residues long. For the CDR3, the DNA is TGTGCCTGGAGACTAGGACAGGGCACAGATACGCAGTATTTT. Translation: CAWRLGQGTDTQYF.

The J gene is TRBJ1-2, the V gene TRBV14, with D possibly TRBD1 on 6 matching bases. Trimming stripped 1 base from V and 0 bases from J, with 15 bases between. Germline CDR1 and CDR2: SGHDN and FVKESK. The CDR3 extends over 17 amino acids. The CDR3 DNA reads TGTGCCAGCAGCCAAGTGCCGGCGGGGGCAGCTAACTATGGCTACACCTTC. It codes for CASSQVPAGAANYGYTF.

This rearrangement joins TRBV4-1 to TRBJ1-6, with TRBD1 as a possible D gene (6 bases). The CDR3 is 18 amino acids. The V gene's germline CDR1 is MGHRA and CDR2 YSYEKL. Trimming removed 3 bases from V and 9 bases from J, with 24 bases in between. The CDR3 region is CASSHGLQGPGPSSPLHF. CDR3 DNA sequence: TGCGCCAGCAGCCACGGTCTGCAGGGGCCAGGGCCTAGTTCACCCCTCCACTTT.

The genes are TRBV3-1 (or the pseudogene TRBV3-2) and TRBJ1-1, with D possibly being TRBD1 (6 bases). CDR1 is LGHDT, CDR2 YNNKEL, per germline (reference sequence). V dropped 4 bases and J dropped 1 base, with 13 bases sitting between them. This CDR3 comprises 15 residues. The CDR3 DNA is TGTGCCAGCAGCCGGATGCCGACAGGGAACACTGAAGCTTTCTTT. Residues: CASSRMPTGNTEAFF.

This chain joins TRBV6-1 and TRBJ1-5, with a weak D call TRBD1 (5 bases). V lost 3 bases and J lost 4, with 10 bases in between. Germline assignment: CDR1 MNHNS and CDR2 SASEGT. The CDR3 length is 14 residues. CDR3 nucleotides: TGTGCCAGCAGTGAGCTGGGGCCTAATCAGCCCCAGCATTTT. It translates to CASSELGPNQPQHF.

V and J are TRBV19 and TRBJ1-1; D call uncertain. The V gene lost 10 bases and the J gene lost 1 base, with 10 bases spanning the gap. CDR1 and CDR2 from the germline V gene are LNHDA and SQIVND (reference sequence). The CDR3 sequence is 12 residues long. The chain's CDR3 is CATLDWNTEAFF. CDR3 nucleotides: TGTGCCACGCTAGATTGGAACACTGAAGCTTTCTTT.

The J gene is TRBJ1-2, the V gene TRBV19; tentatively, D is TRBD1 (5 bases). This CDR3 region has 15 residues. V lost 2 bases to trimming and J lost 8 bases, with 18 bases between them. CDR1 and CDR2 from the germline V gene are LNHDA and SQIVND (reference sequence). CDR3 region: CASSITFAGTGGYTF. The CDR3, as DNA: TGTGCCAGTAGTATAACGTTTGCGGGAACAGGCGGCTACACCTTC.

The rearrangement uses TRBV3-1 (or the pseudogene TRBV3-2) and TRBJ1-6; D is undetermined. Trimming cost V 0 bases and J 6 bases, with 9 bases left between them. There are 15 residues in the CDR3. CDR1 is LGHDT and CDR2 is YNNKEL in the germline V gene (reference sequence). Here the CDR3 reads CASSQDFTANSPLHF. The CDR3 nucleotides read TGTGCCAGCAGCCAAGATTTTACAGCTAATTCACCCCTCCACTTT.

This rearrangement joins TRBV6-5 to TRBJ2-2; the match to TRBD1 covers 7 bases. The CDR3 is 13 residues long. The trim removed 8 bases at V and 4 bases at J, leaving 4 bases unmatched. The germline V gene encodes CDR1 MNHEY and CDR2 SVGAGI. This CDR3 reads CASPGTATGELFF. The CDR3 nucleotides are TGTGCCAGCCCCGGGACAGCCACCGGGGAGCTGTTTTTT.

The chain combines TRBV7-8 with TRBJ1-1; 7 bases align to TRBD1. The length of the CDR3 is 15 residues. The junction had 10 bases not matched to a gene; V was cut back by 4 bases and J by 5 bases. Germline-derived CDR1 and CDR2 are SGHVS and FQNEAQ. The CDR3 loop reads CASSSTRGSWTEAFF. The CDR3, as DNA: TGTGCCAGCAGCTCTACCAGGGGGTCATGGACTGAAGCTTTCTTT.

The chain is built from TRBV2 and TRBJ2-3; tentative D call: TRBD1 (6 bases). V gave up 6 bases and J gave up 1 base, with 17 bases separating them. Germline loops: CDR1 SNHLY, CDR2 FYNNEI. This CDR3 region has 16 residues. CDR3 nucleotide sequence: TGTGCCAGCAGCAGCTCATGGGACAAACGCACAGATACGCAGTATTTT. This sequence encodes CASSSSWDKRTDTQYF.